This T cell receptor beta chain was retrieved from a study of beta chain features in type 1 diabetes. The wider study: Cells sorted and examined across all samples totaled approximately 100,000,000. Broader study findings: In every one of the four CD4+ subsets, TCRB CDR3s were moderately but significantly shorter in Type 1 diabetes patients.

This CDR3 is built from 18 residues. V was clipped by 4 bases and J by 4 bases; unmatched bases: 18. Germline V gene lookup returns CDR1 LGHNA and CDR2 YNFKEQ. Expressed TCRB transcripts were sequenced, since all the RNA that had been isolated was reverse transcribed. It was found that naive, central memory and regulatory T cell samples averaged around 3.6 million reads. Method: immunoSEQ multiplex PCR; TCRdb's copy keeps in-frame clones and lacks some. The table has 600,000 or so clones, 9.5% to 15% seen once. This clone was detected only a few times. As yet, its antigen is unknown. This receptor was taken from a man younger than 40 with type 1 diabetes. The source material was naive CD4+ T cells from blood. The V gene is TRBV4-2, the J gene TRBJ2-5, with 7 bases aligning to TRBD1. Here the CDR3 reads CASSPTTHDTGDGETQYF. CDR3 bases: TGTGCCAGCAGCCCTACTACCCACGATACAGGGGACGGAGAGACCCAGTACTTC.